Only one count was recorded for the clone carrying this T cell receptor beta chain. The treatment: around 19 received Ad26.COV2.S at low or high dose, single or two shots; several received placebo; per-sample allocation not given. The samples date from day 63 after the first vaccine or placebo injection. Donation was by an adult aged 18-55 years who was in Boston. Measured with immunoSEQ multiplex PCR; TCRdb has only the in-frame clones, and not every one. Of 350,000 to 500,000 clones listed, approximately 90% are singletons. J was trimmed by 0 bases and V by 3 bases; bases with no gene match: 5. Germline V gene sequence: CDR1 MGHDK, CDR2 SYGVNS. The CDR3 extends over 16 amino acids. This sample was included in a study of Ad26.COV2.S vaccination and SARS-CoV-2 variants.

The starting material was peripheral blood, obtained in a trial of Ad26.COV2.S vaccine versus placebo. This rearrangement joins TRBV25-1 to TRBJ2-3, with 8 bases fitting TRBD1. The sequence derives from a person aged 18 to 65 who received the Ad26.COV2.S COVID-19 vaccine or a placebo. The CDR3: CASSDLGTGSTDTQYF. In nucleotides, the CDR3 is TGTGCCAGCAGTGATTTAGGGACAGGAAGCACAGATACGCAGTATTTT.